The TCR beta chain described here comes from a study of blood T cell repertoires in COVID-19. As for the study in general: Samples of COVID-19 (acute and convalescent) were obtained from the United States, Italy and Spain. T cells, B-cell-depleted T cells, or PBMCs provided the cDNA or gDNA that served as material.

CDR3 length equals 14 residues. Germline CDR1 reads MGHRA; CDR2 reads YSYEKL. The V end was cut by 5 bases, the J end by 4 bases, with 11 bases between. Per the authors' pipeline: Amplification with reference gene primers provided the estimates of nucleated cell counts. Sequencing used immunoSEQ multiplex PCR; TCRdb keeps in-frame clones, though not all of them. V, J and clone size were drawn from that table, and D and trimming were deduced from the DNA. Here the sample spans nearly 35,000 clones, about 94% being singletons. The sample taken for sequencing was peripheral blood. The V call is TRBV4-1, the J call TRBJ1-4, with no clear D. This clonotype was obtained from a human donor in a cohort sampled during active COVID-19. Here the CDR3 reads CASSSQVHNEKLFF. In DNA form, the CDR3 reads TGCGCCAGCAGCTCGCAGGTTCATAATGAAAAACTGTTTTTT.